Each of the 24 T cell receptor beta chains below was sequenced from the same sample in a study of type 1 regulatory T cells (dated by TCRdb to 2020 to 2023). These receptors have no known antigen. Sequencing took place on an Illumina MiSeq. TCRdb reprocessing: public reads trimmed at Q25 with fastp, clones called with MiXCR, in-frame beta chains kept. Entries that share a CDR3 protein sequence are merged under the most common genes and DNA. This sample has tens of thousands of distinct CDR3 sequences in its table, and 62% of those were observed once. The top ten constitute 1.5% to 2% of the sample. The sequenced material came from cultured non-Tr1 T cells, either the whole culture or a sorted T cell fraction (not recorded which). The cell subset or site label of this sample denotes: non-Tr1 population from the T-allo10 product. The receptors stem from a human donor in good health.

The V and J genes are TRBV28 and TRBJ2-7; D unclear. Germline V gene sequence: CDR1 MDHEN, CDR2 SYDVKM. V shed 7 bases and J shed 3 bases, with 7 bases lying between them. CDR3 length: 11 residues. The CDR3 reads CASIRDYEQYF. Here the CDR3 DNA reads TGTGCCAGCATTAGGGACTACGAGCAGTACTTC.

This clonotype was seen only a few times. The DNA for the CDR3 is TGCGCCAGCAGCCAAGATAGGGGACTAGCGGGATGGCAGTATTTT. This sequence encodes CASSQDRGLAGWQYF. The rearrangement links TRBV4-1 to TRBJ2-3; 13 bases are shared with TRBD2. The CDR3 is 15 residues long. Unmatched junction bases numbered 5, after V lost 0 bases and J lost 11 bases. Germline V lookup: CDR1 MGHRA, CDR2 YSYEKL.

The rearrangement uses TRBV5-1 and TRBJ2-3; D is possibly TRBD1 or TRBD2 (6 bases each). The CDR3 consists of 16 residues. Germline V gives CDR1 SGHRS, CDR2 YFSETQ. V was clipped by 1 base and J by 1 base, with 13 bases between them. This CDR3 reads CASSLKGGVRTDTQYF. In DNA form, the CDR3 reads TGCGCCAGCAGCTTGAAGGGGGGCGTCCGCACAGATACGCAGTATTTT.

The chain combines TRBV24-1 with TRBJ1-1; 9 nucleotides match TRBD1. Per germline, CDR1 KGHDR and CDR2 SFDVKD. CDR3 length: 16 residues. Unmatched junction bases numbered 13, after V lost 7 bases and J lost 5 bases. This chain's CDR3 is CATRIQGALGRTEAFF. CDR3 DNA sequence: TGTGCCACCAGAATACAGGGGGCGCTAGGGAGGACTGAAGCTTTCTTT.

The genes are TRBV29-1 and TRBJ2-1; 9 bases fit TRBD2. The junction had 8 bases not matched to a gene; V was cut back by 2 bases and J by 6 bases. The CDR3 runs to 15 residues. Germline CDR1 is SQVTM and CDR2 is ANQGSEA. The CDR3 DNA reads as TGCAGCGTTGAAAAAGCGGGAGGAATGGGCAATGAGCAGTTCTTC. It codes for CSVEKAGGMGNEQFF.

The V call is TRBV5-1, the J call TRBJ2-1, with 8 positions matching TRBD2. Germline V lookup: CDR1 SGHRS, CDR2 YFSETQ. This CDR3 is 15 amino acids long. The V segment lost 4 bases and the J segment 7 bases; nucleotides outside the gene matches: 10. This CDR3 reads CASSDGTRGGNEQFF. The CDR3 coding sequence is TGCGCCAGCAGCGACGGGACTAGGGGTGGTAATGAGCAGTTCTTC. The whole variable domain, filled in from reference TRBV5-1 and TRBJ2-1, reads KAGVTQTPRYLIKTRGQQVTLSCSPISGHRSVSWYQQTPGQGLQFLFEYFSETQRNKGNFPGRFSGRQFSNSRSEMNVSTLELGDSALYLCASSDGTRGGNEQFFGPGTRLTVL.

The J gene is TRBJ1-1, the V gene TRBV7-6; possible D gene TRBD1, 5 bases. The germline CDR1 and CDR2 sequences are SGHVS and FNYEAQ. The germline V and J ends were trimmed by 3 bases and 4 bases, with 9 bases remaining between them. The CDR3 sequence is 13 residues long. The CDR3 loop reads CASSFREITEAFF. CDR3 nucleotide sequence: TGTGCCAGCAGCTTCAGGGAAATCACTGAAGCTTTCTTT.

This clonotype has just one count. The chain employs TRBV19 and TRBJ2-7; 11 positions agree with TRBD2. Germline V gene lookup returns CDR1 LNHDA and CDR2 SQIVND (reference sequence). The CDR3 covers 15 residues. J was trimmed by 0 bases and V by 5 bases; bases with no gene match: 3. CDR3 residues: CASSFLAGGSYEQYF. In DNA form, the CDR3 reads TGTGCCAGTAGTTTCCTAGCGGGAGGCTCCTACGAGCAGTACTTC.

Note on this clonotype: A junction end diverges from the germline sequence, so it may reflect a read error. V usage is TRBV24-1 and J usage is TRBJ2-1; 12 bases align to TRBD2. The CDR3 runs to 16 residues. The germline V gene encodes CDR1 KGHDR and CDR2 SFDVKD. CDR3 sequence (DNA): TGTGCCACCAGTGATTCGACTAGCGGGAGTCTCTATGAGCAGTCCTTC. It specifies CATSDSTSGSLYEQSF.

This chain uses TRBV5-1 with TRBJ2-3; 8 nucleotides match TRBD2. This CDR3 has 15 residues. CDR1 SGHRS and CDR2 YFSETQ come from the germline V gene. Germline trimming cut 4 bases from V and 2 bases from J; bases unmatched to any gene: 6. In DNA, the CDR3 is TGCGCCAGCAGCCTAAGAGGACTAGCCACAGATACGCAGTATTTT. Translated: CASSLRGLATDTQYF. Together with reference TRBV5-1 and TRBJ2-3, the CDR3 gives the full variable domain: KAGVTQTPRYLIKTRGQQVTLSCSPISGHRSVSWYQQTPGQGLQFLFEYFSETQRNKGNFPGRFSGRQFSNSRSEMNVSTLELGDSALYLCASSLRGLATDTQYFGPGTRLTVL.

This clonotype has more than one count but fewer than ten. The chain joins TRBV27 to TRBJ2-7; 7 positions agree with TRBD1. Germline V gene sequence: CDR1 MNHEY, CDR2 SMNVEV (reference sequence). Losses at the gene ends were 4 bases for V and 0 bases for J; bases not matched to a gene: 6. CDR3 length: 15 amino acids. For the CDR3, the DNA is TGTGCCAGCAGTTCCGGACAGGCGTCCTCCTACGAGCAGTACTTC. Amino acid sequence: CASSSGQASSYEQYF.

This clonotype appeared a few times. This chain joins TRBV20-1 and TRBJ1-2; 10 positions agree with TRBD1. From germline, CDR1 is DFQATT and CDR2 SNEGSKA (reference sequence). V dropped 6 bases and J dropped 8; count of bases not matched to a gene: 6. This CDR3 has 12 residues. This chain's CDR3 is CSAPGQGYGYTF. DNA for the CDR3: TGCAGTGCCCCGGGACAGGGGTACGGCTACACCTTC.

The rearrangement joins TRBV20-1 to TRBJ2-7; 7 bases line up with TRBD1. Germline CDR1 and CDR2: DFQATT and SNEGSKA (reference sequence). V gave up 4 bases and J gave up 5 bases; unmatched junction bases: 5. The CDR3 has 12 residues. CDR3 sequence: CSAKGQFHEQYF. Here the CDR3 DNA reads TGCAGTGCTAAGGGACAGTTCCACGAGCAGTACTTC.

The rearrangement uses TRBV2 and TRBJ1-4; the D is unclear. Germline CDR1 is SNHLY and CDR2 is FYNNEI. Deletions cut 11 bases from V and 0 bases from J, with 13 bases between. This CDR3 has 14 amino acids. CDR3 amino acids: CASKNGSTNEKLFF. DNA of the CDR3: TGTGCCTCCAAGAATGGATCAACTAATGAAAAACTGTTTTTT.

CDR3 region: CASSGELGNQPQHF. CDR3 coding DNA: TGTGCCAGCAGTGGGGAATTGGGCAATCAGCCCCAGCATTTT. The rearrangement joins TRBV2 to TRBJ1-5; D gene unclear. V lost 4 bases to trimming and J lost 2 bases, with 9 bases between them. Germline CDR1 is SNHLY and CDR2 is FYNNEI. This CDR3 contains 14 residues.

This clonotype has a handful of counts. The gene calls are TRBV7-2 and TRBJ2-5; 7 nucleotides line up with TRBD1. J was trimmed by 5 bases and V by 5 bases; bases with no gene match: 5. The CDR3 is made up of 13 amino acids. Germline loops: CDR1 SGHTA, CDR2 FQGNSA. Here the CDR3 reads CASSRDRVETQYF. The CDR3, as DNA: TGTGCCAGCAGCCGTGACAGGGTTGAGACCCAGTACTTC.

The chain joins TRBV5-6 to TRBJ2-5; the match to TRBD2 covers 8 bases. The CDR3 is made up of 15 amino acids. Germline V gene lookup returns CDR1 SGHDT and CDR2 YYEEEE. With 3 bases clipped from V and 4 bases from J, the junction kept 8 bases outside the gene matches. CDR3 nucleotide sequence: TGTGCCAGCAGCTCCGAGACTAGCGCGTTAGAGACCCAGTACTTC. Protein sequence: CASSSETSALETQYF.

The CDR3 bases are TGTGCCAGCATCCAAAAGATAATTTTCCCGAACGAGCAGTACTTC. It translates to CASIQKIIFPNEQYF. The gene calls are TRBV5-7 and TRBJ2-7; no definite D call. TRBV5-7 is marked as an open reading frame, function uncertain. This CDR3 is 15 amino acids long. Trimming took off 6 bases at V and 5 bases at J, with 21 bases between the two ends.

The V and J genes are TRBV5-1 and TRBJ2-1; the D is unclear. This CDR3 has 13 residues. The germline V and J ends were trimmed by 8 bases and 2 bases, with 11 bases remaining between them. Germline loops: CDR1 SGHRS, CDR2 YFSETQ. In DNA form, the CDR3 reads TGCGCCAGTTCGGCCGAGACCTACAATGAGCAGTTCTTC. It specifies CASSAETYNEQFF. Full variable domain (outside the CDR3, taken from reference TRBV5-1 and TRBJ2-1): KAGVTQTPRYLIKTRGQQVTLSCSPISGHRSVSWYQQTPGQGLQFLFEYFSETQRNKGNFPGRFSGRQFSNSRSEMNVSTLELGDSALYLCASSAETYNEQFFGPGTRLTVL.

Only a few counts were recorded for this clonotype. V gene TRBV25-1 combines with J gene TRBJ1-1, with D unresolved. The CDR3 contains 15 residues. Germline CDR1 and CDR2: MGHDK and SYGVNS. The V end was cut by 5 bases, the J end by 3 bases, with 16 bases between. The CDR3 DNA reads TGTGCCAGCAGTAACAGAATCCCTTTTGACACTGAAGCTTTCTTT. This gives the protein CASSNRIPFDTEAFF.

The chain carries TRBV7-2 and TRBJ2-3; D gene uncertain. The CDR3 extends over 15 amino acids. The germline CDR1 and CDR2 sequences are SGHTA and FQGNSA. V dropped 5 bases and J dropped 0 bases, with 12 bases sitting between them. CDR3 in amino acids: CASSLDRWSTDTQYF. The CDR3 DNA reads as TGTGCCAGCAGCCTAGACCGGTGGAGCACAGATACGCAGTATTTT.

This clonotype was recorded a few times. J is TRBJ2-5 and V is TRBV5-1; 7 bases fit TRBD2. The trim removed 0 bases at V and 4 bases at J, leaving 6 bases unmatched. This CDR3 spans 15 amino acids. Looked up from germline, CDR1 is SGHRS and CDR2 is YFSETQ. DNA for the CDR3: TGCGCCAGCAGCTTGGAGCGGGGCCGGGGAGAGACCCAGTACTTC. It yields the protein CASSLERGRGETQYF.

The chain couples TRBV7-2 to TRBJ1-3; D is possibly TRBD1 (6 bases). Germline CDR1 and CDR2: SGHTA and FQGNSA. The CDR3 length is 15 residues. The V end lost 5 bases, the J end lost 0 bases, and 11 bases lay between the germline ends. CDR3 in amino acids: CASSPDRYSGNTIYF. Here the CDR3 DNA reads TGTGCCAGCAGCCCCGACAGGTACTCTGGAAACACCATATATTTT.

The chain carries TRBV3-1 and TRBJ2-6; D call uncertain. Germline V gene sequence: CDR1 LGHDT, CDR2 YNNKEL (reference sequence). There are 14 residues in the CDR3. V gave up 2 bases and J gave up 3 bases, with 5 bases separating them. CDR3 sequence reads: CASSQRDGANVLTF. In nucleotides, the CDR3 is TGTGCCAGCAGCCAAAGGGATGGGGCCAACGTCCTGACTTTC.